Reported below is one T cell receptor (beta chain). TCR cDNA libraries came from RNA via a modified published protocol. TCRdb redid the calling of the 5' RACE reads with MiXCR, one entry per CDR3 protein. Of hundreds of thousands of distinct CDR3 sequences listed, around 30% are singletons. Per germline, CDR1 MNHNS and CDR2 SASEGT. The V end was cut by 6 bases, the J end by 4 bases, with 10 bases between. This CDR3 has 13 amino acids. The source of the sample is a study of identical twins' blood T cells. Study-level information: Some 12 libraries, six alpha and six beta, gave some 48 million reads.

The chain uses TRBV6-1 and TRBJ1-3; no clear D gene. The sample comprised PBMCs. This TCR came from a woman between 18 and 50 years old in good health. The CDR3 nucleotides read TGTGCCAGCAGCCGCAACGTGGGAAACACCATATATTTT. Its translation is CASSRNVGNTIYF.